The 7 T cell receptor beta chains listed next were all sequenced from one sample in a study of T cell responses to AZD1222 COVID-19 vaccine. Here immunoSEQ multiplex PCR was the method, and the copy in TCRdb shows in-frame clones only, minus some. Among 100,000 or so clones listed, roughly 92% were seen once. Sequencing was performed on peripheral blood, taken on day 0 of AZD1222 vaccination. The receptors were sampled from an adult in good health.

The chain couples TRBV28 to TRBJ2-7; possible D gene TRBD1, 6 bases. Trimming stripped 7 bases from V and 3 bases from J, with 19 bases between. Germline V gives CDR1 MDHEN, CDR2 SYDVKM. The CDR3 has 15 amino acids. This CDR3 is CASNPQGLAVYEQYF. In nucleotides, the CDR3 is TGTGCCAGCAACCCACAGGGTCTCGCCGTCTACGAGCAGTACTTC. The entire variable domain, with the rest obtained from reference TRBV28 and TRBJ2-7, is as follows: DVKVTQSSRYLVKRTGEKVFLECVQDMDHENMFWYRQDPGLGLRLIYFSYDVKMKEKGDIPEGYSVSREKKERFSLILESASTNQTSMYLCASNPQGLAVYEQYFGPGTRLTVT.

V gene TRBV4-1 combines with J gene TRBJ1-1; unclear D gene. This CDR3 comprises 14 residues. The V gene's germline CDR1 is MGHRA and CDR2 YSYEKL. Trimming took off 3 bases at V and 1 base at J, with 9 bases between the two ends. The CDR3 loop reads CASSQRSRNTEAFF. The DNA for the CDR3 is TGCGCCAGCAGCCAGCGGTCCAGGAACACTGAAGCTTTCTTT.

The chain carries TRBV5-1 and TRBJ2-3; TRBD1 matches 9 bases. Per the germline V gene, CDR1 is SGHRS and CDR2 is YFSETQ. This CDR3 region has 17 residues. V was pared by 0 bases and J by 5 bases, with 10 bases of the junction left unmatched. The CDR3 DNA sequence: TGCGCCAGCAGCTTGGCCGAGGGGACAGGGACGGGAGATACGCAGTATTTT. It encodes CASSLAEGTGTGDTQYF. Filled out from reference TRBV5-1 and TRBJ2-3, the complete variable domain reads KAGVTQTPRYLIKTRGQQVTLSCSPISGHRSVSWYQQTPGQGLQFLFEYFSETQRNKGNFPGRFSGRQFSNSRSEMNVSTLELGDSALYLCASSLAEGTGTGDTQYFGPGTRLTVL.

The V and J genes are TRBV15 and TRBJ2-1, with TRBD1 matching over 7 bases. The ends lost 1 base at V and 4 bases at J; junction bases unmatched: 7. The CDR3 covers 16 residues. CDR1 LNHNV and CDR2 YYDKDF come from the germline V gene (reference sequence). The CDR3 nucleotides read TGTGCCACCAGCAGAGTTCCAGGGGGAATTTACAATGAGCAGTTCTTC. This encodes CATSRVPGGIYNEQFF. The complete variable domain, with remaining parts taken from reference TRBV15 and TRBJ2-1, reads DAMVIQNPRYQVTQFGKPVTLSCSQTLNHNVMYWYQQKSSQAPKLLFHYYDKDFNNEADTPDNFQSRRPNTSFCFLDIRSPGLGDTAMYLCATSRVPGGIYNEQFFGPGTRLTVL.

This clone was recorded once. The rearrangement joins TRBV9 to TRBJ2-1; D is tentatively TRBD1 or TRBD2 (5 bases each). Trimming cost V 0 bases and J 8 bases, with 12 bases left between them. The CDR3 spans 14 residues. Germline V CDR1 and CDR2: SGDLS, YYNGEE. As DNA, the CDR3 is TGTGCCAGCAGCGTAGGCATGGGGGTCGATGAGCAGTTCTTC. This codes for CASSVGMGVDEQFF.

The chain is built from TRBV7-2 and TRBJ2-7, with 15 bases lining up with TRBD2. The ends lost 5 bases at V and 4 bases at J; junction bases unmatched: 6. CDR3 length equals 16 residues. Germline CDR1 is SGHTA and CDR2 is FQGNSA. The CDR3 nucleotides are TGTGCCAGCAGCCACGGGACTAGCGGGGGGTGGTACGAGCAGTACTTC. The encoded protein is CASSHGTSGGWYEQYF.

This rearrangement joins TRBV7-2 to TRBJ2-5, with 8 positions matching TRBD1. V gave up 1 base and J gave up 9 bases; unmatched junction bases: 7. CDR1 is SGHTA and CDR2 is FQGNSA in the germline V gene. The length of the CDR3 is 14 residues. Here the CDR3 reads CASSLDRGAGAQYF. CDR3 sequence (DNA): TGTGCCAGCAGCTTAGACAGGGGGGCTGGGGCCCAGTACTTC.